This T cell receptor beta chain originates from a study of blood T cell repertoires in COVID-19. V was pared by 2 bases and J by 2 bases, with 10 bases between. Germline CDR1 MNHNS, CDR2 SASEGT. CDR3 length equals 15 residues. Original analysis: Counts of nucleated cells, estimated from reference gene primer amplification, were obtained. The method was immunoSEQ multiplex PCR; TCRdb's version includes in-frame clones alone and lacks a portion of them. D and trimming were read from the DNA, whereas the V and J calls and clone size are those reported in that table. Of approximately 74,000 clones in the sample, roughly 81% were seen once.

The chain links TRBV6-1 to TRBJ2-1; D may be TRBD1 (5 bases). Sequenced: peripheral blood. This TCR came from a man between 65 and 80 years old with acute or convalescent COVID-19. CDR3 DNA: TGTGCCAGCAGTGAAATGCAGGGCGCCTACAATGAGCAGTTCTTC. Protein product: CASSEMQGAYNEQFF.